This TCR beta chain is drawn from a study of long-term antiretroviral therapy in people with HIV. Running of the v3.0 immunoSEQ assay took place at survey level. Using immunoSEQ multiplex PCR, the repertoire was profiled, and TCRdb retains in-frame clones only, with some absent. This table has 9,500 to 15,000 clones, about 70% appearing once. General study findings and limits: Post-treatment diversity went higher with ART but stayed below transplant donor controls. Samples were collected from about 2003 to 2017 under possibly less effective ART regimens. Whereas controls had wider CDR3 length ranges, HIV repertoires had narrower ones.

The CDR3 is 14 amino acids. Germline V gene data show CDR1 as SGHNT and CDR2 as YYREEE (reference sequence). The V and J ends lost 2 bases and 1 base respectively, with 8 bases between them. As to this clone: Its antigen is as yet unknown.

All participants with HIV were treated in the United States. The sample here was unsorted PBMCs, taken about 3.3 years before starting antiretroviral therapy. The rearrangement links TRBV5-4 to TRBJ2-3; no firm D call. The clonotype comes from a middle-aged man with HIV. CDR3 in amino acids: CASSLVLGTDTQYF. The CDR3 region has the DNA TGTGCCAGCAGCTTAGTCTTGGGCACAGATACGCAGTATTTT.